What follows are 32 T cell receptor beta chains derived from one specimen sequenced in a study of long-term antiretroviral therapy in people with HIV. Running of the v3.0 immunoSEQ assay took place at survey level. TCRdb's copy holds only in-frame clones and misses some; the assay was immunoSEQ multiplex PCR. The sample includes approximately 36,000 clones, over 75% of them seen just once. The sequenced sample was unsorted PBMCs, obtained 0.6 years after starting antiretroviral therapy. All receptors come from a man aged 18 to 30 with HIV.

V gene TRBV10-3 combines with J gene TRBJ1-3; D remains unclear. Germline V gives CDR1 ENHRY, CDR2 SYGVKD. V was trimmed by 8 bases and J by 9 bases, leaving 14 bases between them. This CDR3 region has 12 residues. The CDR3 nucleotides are TGTGCCATCGGCTCATACGACGGCACCATATATTTT. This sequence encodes CAIGSYDGTIYF.

CDR3 sequence reads: CSVQLIAGGRDEQYF. CDR3 in DNA: TGCAGCGTTCAACTCATAGCGGGAGGAAGAGACGAGCAGTACTTC. The chain has TRBV29-1 and TRBJ2-7; 10 positions agree with TRBD2. The V and J ends lost 5 bases and 5 bases, in that order; junction bases with no gene match: 12. CDR1 SQVTM and CDR2 ANQGSEA come from the germline V gene. The CDR3 runs to 15 residues.

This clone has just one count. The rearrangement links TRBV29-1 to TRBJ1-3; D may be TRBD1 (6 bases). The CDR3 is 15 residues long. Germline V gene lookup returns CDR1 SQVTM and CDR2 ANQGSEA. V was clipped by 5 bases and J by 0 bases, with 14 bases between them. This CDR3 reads CSVRGTPSSGNTIYF. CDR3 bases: TGCAGCGTTAGAGGGACACCTTCCTCTGGAAACACCATATATTTT.

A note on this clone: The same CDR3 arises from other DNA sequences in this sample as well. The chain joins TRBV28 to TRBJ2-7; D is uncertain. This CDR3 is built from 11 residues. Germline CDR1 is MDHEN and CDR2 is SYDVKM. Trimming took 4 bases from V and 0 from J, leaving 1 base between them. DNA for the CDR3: TGTGCCAGCAGTTCCTCCTACGAGCAGTACTTC. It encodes CASSSSYEQYF. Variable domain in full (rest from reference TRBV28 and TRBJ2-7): DVKVTQSSRYLVKRTGEKVFLECVQDMDHENMFWYRQDPGLGLRLIYFSYDVKMKEKGDIPEGYSVSREKKERFSLILESASTNQTSMYLCASSSSYEQYFGPGTRLTVT.

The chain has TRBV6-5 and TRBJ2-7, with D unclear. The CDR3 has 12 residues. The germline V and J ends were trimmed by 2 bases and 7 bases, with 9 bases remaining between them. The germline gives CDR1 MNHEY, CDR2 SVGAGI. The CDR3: CASSYVQREQYF. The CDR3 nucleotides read TGTGCCAGCAGTTACGTCCAGCGAGAGCAGTACTTC.

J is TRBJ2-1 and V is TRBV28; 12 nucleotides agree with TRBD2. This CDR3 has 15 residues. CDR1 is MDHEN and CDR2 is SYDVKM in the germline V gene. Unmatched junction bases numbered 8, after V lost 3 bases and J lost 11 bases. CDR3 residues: CASSFLAGGQVQQFF. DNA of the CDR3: TGTGCCAGCAGTTTTCTAGCGGGAGGGCAGGTGCAGCAGTTCTTC.

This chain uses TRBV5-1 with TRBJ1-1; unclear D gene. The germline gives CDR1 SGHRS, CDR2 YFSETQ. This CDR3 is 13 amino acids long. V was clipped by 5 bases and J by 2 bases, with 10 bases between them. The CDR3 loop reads CASSGGTNTEAFF. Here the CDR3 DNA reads TGCGCCAGCAGTGGTGGAACTAACACTGAAGCTTTCTTT.

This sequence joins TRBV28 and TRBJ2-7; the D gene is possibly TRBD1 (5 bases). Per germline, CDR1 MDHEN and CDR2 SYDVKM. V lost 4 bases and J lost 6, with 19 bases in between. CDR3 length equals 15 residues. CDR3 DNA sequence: TGTGCCAGCAGTTCTCAGGGTATCCCTGCTTTCGAGCAGTACTTC. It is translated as CASSSQGIPAFEQYF.

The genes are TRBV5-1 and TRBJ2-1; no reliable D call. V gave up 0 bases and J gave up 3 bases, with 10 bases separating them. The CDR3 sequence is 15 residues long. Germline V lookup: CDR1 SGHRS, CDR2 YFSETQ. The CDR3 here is CASSLEIAGYNEQFF. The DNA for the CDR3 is TGCGCCAGCAGCTTGGAAATAGCAGGCTACAATGAGCAGTTCTTC.

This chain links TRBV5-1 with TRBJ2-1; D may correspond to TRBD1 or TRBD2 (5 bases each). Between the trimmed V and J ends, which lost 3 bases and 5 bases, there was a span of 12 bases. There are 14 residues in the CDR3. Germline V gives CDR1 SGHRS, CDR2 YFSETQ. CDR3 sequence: CASSSRQTNNEQFF. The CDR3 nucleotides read TGCGCCAGCAGCTCGAGACAGACTAACAATGAGCAGTTCTTC.

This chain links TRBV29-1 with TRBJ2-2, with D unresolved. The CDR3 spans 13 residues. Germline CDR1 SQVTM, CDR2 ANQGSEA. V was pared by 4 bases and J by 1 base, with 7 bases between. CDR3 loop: CSVGTVNTGELFF. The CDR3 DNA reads TGCAGCGTTGGTACAGTGAACACCGGGGAGCTGTTTTTT.

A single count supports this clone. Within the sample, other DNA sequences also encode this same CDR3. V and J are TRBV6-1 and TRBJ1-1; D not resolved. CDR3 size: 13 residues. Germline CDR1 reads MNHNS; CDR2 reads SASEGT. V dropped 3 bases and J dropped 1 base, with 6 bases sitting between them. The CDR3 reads CASSDRPNTEAFF. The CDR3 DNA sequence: TGTGCCAGCAGTGACAGGCCGAACACTGAAGCTTTCTTT.

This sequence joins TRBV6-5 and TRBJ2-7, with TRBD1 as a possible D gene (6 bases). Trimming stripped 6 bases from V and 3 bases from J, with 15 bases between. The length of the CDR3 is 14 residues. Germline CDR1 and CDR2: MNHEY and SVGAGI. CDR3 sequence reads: CASRVPGHFYEQYF. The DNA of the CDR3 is TGTGCCAGCAGGGTTCCGGGACACTTCTACGAGCAGTACTTC.

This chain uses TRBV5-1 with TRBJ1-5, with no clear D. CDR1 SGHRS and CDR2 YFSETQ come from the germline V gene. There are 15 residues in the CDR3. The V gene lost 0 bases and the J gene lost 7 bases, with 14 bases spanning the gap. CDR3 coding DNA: TGCGCCAGCAGCTTGGGCGGGGAAGACGGCCAGCCCCAGCATTTT. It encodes CASSLGGEDGQPQHF.

CDR3 sequence reads: CSADKLTEAFF. The CDR3 DNA follows: TGCAGTGCTGATAAGCTAACTGAAGCTTTCTTT. The V call is TRBV20-1, the J call TRBJ1-1, with D hard to call. Germline V gene data show CDR1 as DFQATT and CDR2 as SNEGSKA (reference sequence). Trimming took off 5 bases at V and 5 bases at J, with 9 bases between the two ends. The CDR3 is made up of 11 amino acids.

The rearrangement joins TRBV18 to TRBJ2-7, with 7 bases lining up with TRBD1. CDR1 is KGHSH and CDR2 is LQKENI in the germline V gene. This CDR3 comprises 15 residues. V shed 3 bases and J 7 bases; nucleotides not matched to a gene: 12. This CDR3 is CASSPSKQGLVEQYF. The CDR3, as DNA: TGTGCCAGCTCACCGTCCAAACAGGGGCTGGTAGAGCAGTACTTC.

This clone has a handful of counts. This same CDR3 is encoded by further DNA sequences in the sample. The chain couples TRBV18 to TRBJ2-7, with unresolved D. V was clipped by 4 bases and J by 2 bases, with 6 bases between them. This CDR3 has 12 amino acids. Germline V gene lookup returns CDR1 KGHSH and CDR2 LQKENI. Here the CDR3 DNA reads TGTGCCAGCTCACAAAGACCCTACGAGCAGTACTTC. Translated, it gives CASSQRPYEQYF.

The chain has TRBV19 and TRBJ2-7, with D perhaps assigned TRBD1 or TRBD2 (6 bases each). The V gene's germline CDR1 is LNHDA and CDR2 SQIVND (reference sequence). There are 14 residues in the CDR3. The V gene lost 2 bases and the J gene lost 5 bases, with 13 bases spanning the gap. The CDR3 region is CASSIWRGTNEQYF. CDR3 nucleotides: TGTGCCAGTAGTATATGGAGGGGGACGAACGAGCAGTACTTC.

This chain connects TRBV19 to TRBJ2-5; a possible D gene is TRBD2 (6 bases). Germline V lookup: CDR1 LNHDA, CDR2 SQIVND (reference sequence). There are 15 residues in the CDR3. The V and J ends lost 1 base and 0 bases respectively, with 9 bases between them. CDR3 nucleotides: TGTGCCAGTAGTATAGGGGCGGGGTACCAAGAGACCCAGTACTTC. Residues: CASSIGAGYQETQYF.

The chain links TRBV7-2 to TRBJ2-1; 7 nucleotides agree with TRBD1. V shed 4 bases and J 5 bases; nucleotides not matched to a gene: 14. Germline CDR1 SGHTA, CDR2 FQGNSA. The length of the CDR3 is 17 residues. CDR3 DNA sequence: TGTGCCAGCAGCTCCGAAGTGACAGGGACGGGTCACAATGAGCAGTTCTTC. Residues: CASSSEVTGTGHNEQFF.

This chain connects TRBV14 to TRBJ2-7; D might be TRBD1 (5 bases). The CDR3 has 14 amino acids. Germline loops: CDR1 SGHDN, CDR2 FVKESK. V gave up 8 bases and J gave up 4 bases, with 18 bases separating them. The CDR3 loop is CASSSRQKNYEQYF. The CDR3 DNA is TGTGCCAGCTCAAGCAGACAGAAAAATTACGAGCAGTACTTC.

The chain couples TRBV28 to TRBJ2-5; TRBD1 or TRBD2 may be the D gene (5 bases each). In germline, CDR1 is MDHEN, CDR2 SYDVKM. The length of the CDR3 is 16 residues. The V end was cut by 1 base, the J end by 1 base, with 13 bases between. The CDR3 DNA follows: TGTGCCAGCAGTTTATTCCCGGAGAGGGGCCAAGAGACCCAGTACTTC. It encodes CASSLFPERGQETQYF.

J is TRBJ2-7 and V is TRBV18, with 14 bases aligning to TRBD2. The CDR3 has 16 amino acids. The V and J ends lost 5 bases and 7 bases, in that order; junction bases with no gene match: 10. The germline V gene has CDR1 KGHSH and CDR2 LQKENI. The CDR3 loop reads CASSGLGLAGASEQYF. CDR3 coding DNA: TGTGCCAGCTCAGGCCTGGGACTAGCGGGAGCCTCAGAGCAGTACTTC.

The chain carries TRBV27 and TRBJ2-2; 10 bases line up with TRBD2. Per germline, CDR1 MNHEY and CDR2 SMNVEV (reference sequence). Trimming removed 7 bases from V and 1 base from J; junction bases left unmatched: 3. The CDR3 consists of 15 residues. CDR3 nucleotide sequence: TGTGCCAGCAAGATAGCGGGAGGGAACACCGGGGAGCTGTTTTTT. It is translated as CASKIAGGNTGELFF.

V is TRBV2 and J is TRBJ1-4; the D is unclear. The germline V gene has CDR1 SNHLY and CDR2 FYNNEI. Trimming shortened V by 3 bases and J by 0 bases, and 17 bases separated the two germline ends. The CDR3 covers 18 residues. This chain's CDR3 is CASSDRAGPLATNEKLFF. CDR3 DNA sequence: TGTGCCAGCAGTGATAGGGCCGGACCTCTTGCAACTAATGAAAAACTGTTTTTT.

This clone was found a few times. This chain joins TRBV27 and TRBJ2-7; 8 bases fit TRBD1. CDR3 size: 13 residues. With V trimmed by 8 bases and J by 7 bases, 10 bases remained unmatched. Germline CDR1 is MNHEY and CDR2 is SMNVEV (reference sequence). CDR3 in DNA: TGTGCCAGCGCCTGGGACAGGCTGAGGGAGCAGTACTTC. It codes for CASAWDRLREQYF.

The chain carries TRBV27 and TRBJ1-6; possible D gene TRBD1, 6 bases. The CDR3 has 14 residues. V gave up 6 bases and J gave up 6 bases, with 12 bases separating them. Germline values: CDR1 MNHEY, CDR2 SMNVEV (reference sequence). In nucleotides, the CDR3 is TGTGCCAGCAGCTGGGGACAACTTAATTCACCCCTCCACTTT. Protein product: CASSWGQLNSPLHF.

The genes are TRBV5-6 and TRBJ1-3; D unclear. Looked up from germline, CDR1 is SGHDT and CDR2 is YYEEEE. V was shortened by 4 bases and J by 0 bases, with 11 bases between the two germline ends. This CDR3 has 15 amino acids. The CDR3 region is CASSIHILSGNTIYF. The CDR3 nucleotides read TGTGCCAGCAGCATACACATCCTCTCTGGAAACACCATATATTTT.

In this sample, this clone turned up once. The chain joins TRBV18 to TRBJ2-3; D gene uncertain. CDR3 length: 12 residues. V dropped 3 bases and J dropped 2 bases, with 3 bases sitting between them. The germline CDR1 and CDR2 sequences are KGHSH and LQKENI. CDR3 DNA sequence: TGTGCCAGCTCACCTTACACAGATACGCAGTATTTT. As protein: CASSPYTDTQYF.

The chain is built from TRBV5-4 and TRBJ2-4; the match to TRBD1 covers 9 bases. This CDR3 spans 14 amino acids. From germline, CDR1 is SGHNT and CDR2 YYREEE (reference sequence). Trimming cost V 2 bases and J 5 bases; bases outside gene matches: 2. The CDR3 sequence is CASSLQGAENIQYF. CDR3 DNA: TGTGCCAGCAGCTTACAGGGGGCGGAAAACATTCAGTACTTC.

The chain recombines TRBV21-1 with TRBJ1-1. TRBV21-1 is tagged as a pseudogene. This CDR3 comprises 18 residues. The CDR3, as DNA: TGTGCCAGCAGCCCCAACCGGGAGAAAAATTTTGGTTCTCTTGAAGCTTTCTTT. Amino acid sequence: CASSPNREKNFGSLEAFF.

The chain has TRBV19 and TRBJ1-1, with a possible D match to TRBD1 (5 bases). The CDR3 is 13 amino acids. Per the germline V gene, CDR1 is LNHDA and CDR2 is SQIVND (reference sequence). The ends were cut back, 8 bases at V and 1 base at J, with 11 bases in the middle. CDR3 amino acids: CASQGGENTEAFF. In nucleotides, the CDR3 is TGTGCCAGTCAGGGAGGTGAGAACACTGAAGCTTTCTTT.